These T cell receptor beta chains were read from a single sample in a study of shared clonotypes between healthy human individuals. Sequenced by immunoSEQ multiplex PCR; TCRdb stores in-frame clones only, minus some. Of about 2 million clones listed, roughly 94% are singletons. Sequences were obtained from naive CD4+ T cells sorted from blood. The receptors were gathered from a man aged 18 to 35 in good health. CDR3s include the opening cysteine and the closing phenylalanine or tryptophan. D genes are given only for firm matches. Some rows mark clone size as missing; the rest say once, few, many or name a class of expanded clone.

cdr3_length d_call j_call clone_size v_call cdr3_nt cdr3_aa
13 . TRBJ2-3 . TRBV7-6 TGTGCCAGCAGCCTCGGCGTGTCAGATACGCAGTATTTT CASSLGVSDTQYF
16 . TRBJ1-2 . TRBV28 TGTGCCAGCATCCAATCGCGGGGGGCGCCCCGGTATGGCTACACCTTC CASIQSRGAPRYGYTF
11 . TRBJ2-2 . TRBV13 TGTGCCAGCAGCTTTGGCCGGGAGCTGTTTTTT CASSFGRELFF
11 TRBD1 TRBJ1-2 once TRBV6-6 TGTGCCAGCGCAACAGGGGGCGGCTACACCTTC CASATGGGYTF
13 . TRBJ1-6 . TRBV30 TGTGCCTGGACGGCAGGGACTAATTCACCCCTCCACTTT CAWTAGTNSPLHF
11 . TRBJ2-3 . TRBV20-1 TGCAGTGCTAGAGGCGGGGATACGCAGTATTTT CSARGGDTQYF
16 TRBD1 TRBJ2-7 . TRBV18 TGTGCCAGCTCACCGTCCCGACAGGGTGTATCCTACGAGCAGTACTTC CASSPSRQGVSYEQYF
16 TRBD1 TRBJ2-5 . TRBV7-2 TGTGCCAGCAGCCTCGCTGGACAGGGTACGTTGGAGACCCAGTACTTC CASSLAGQGTLETQYF
10 . TRBJ1-1 once TRBV20-1 TGCAGTGCCAGATCGGACCAAGCTTTCTTT CSARSDQAFF
13 . TRBJ1-1 . TRBV2 TGTGCCAGCAGTGCTGGGTTGAACACTGAAGCTTTCTTT CASSAGLNTEAFF
13 . TRBJ2-3 . TRBV6-6 TGTGCCAGCAGTGACAGGTTCACAGATACGCAGTATTTT CASSDRFTDTQYF
14 . TRBJ1-1 . TRBV30 TGTGCCTGGAGTGGGGACCATTCGAACACTGAAGCTTTCTTT CAWSGDHSNTEAFF
13 TRBD1 TRBJ2-5 . TRBV5-4 TGTGCCAGCAGCCTACAGGGGATGGAGACCCAGTACTTC CASSLQGMETQYF
15 . TRBJ1-6 . TRBV4-1 TGCGCCAGCAGCCCTAAGGACCCGGGTGGATTTACCCTCCACTTT CASSPKDPGGFTLHF
13 . TRBJ2-5 . TRBV7-2 TGTGCCAGCAGCAGCGGAGGGGTAGAGACCCAGTACTTC CASSSGGVETQYF
15 . TRBJ1-3 once TRBV2 TGTGCCAGCAGTGAACAGGGAGGTTCGGGAAACACCATATATTTT CASSEQGGSGNTIYF
13 . TRBJ2-5 once TRBV7-9 TGTGCCAGCAGCTTAAGGCAGCAAGAGACCCAGTACTTC CASSLRQQETQYF
16 TRBD1 TRBJ1-1 . TRBV7-2 TGTGCCAGCAGCCCCGGGAGGGGGCCGCTGGGCACTGAAGCTTTCTTT CASSPGRGPLGTEAFF
14 . TRBJ1-1 . TRBV7-9 TGTGCCAGCAGCTTAGGGGAAGTGAGCACTGAAGCTTTCTTT CASSLGEVSTEAFF
12 . TRBJ1-2 . TRBV10-3 TGTGCCATCAGTGAGTCCGGGGAGGGCTACACCTTC CAISESGEGYTF
14 . TRBJ1-6 . TRBV28 TGTGCCAGCAGGGGACGGACAGTGCGCTCACCCCTCCACTTT CASRGRTVRSPLHF
14 . TRBJ2-5 once TRBV5-1 TGCGCCAGCAGCTTGGTAGGGGCTCAAGAGACCCAGTACTTC CASSLVGAQETQYF
15 TRBD1 TRBJ2-7 once TRBV6-6 TGTGCCAGCAGCAGGAACGGACAGGGCACCTACGAGCAGTACTTC CASSRNGQGTYEQYF
15 TRBD1 TRBJ1-6 . TRBV6-6 TGTGCCAGCAGTGGGGAGGGACAGTGGAATTCACCCCTCCACTTT CASSGEGQWNSPLHF
16 . TRBJ1-3 . TRBV25-1 TGTGCCAGCACCCCCCAAGGGGGAGCGAAAGGAAACACCATATATTTT CASTPQGGAKGNTIYF
14 . TRBJ2-1 . TRBV18 TGTGCCAGCTCTCGGACTACCTCCTACAATGAGCAGTTCTTC CASSRTTSYNEQFF
14 TRBD1 TRBJ1-4 . TRBV28 TGTGCCAGCAGTGACGGGACAGGGAATGAAAAACTGTTTTTT CASSDGTGNEKLFF
16 . TRBJ1-4 once TRBV2 TGTGCCAGCAGTAAGGGGCGAAACCCCTTCGGAGAAAAACTGTTTTTT CASSKGRNPFGEKLFF
14 . TRBJ1-3 . TRBV5-1 TGCGCCAGCAGCGACGGAATCTCTGGAAACACCATATATTTT CASSDGISGNTIYF
15 . TRBJ2-7 . TRBV6-6 TGTGCCAGCAGTTACTCGCGCGGAGCGAACTACGAGCAGTACTTC CASSYSRGANYEQYF
13 TRBD1 TRBJ1-1 . TRBV5-1 TGCGCCAGCAGTGGGGACAGGAACACTGAAGCTTTCTTT CASSGDRNTEAFF
15 TRBD1 TRBJ1-4 . TRBV5-1 TGCGCCAGCAGCTTGGAGACAGGGGTCAATGAAAAACTGTTTTTT CASSLETGVNEKLFF
17 TRBD1 TRBJ2-1 . TRBV5-1 TGCGCCAGCAGCCTAGAGGGACAGGGGAGCTCCTACAATGAGCAGTTCTTC CASSLEGQGSSYNEQFF
12 . TRBJ2-7 . TRBV18 TGTGCCAGCTCACCGGATAGCGGTGAGCAGTACTTC CASSPDSGEQYF
15 . TRBJ1-2 . TRBV4-1 TGCGCCAGCAGCCAAGATGGCTCCACAAACTATGGCTACACCTTC CASSQDGSTNYGYTF
13 TRBD1 TRBJ1-2 . TRBV30 TGTGCCTGGAGTACGGACAGGGGCTATGGCTACACCTTC CAWSTDRGYGYTF
14 . TRBJ1-1 . TRBV7-9 TGTGCCAGCAGCTTAAACCCCATGAACACTGAAGCTTTCTTT CASSLNPMNTEAFF
16 TRBD2 TRBJ2-3 . TRBV11-3 TGTGCCAGCAGCCTAGGGACTAGCGGTCGCACAGATACGCAGTATTTT CASSLGTSGRTDTQYF
13 . TRBJ1-4 . TRBV10-3 TGTGCCATCAGTGGCCAGCTGGATGAAAAACTGTTTTTT CAISGQLDEKLFF
18 . TRBJ2-6 . TRBV19 TGTGCCAGTAGTATCAGGCCAGGGGCCCTCTCTGGGGCCAACGTCCTGACTTTC CASSIRPGALSGANVLTF
11 . TRBJ2-7 . TRBV5-1 TGCGCCAGCAGGGCGAGGTACGAGCAGTACTTC CASRARYEQYF
15 . TRBJ1-4 . TRBV6-6 TGTGCCAGCAGCCCCCAGGAGTCCCTATTGAAAAAACTGTTTTTT CASSPQESLLKKLFF
13 . TRBJ2-7 few TRBV4-3 TGCGCCAGCAGCCAGGAGGTGGACTACGAGCAGTACTTC CASSQEVDYEQYF
15 . TRBJ2-3 once TRBV2 TGTGCCAGCAGCGTACAAGCCTCTAGCACAGATACGCAGTATTTT CASSVQASSTDTQYF
16 . TRBJ1-1 once TRBV9 TGTGCCAGCAGCGTAGGAGGCAGGGCGGGGGGTACTGAAGCTTTCTTT CASSVGGRAGGTEAFF
16 . TRBJ1-6 . TRBV18 TGTGCCAGCTCACCATCCACGGCACGGAGTAATTCACCCCTCCACTTT CASSPSTARSNSPLHF
15 TRBD2 TRBJ2-3 . TRBV6-4 TGTGCCAGCAGTAGGACTAGCGGATACACAGATACGCAGTATTTT CASSRTSGYTDTQYF
13 . TRBJ2-5 . TRBV15 TGTGCCACCAGCAGGACCAACCAAGAGACCCAGTACTTC CATSRTNQETQYF
15 TRBD1 TRBJ1-2 . TRBV5-1 TGCGCCAGCAGCTTGAGTCCGGGACAGCTTTATGGCTACACCTTC CASSLSPGQLYGYTF
14 . TRBJ1-2 . TRBV6-5 TGTGCCAGCAGTTACTCGGCCACAGCCTATGGCTACACCTTC CASSYSATAYGYTF
14 TRBD1 TRBJ1-4 . TRBV5-1 TGCGCCAGCAGCTTGGACAGGGGGGACGAAAAACTGTTTTTT CASSLDRGDEKLFF
15 . TRBJ1-1 . TRBV18 TGTGCCAGCTCACCATATGGGGCACCTAACACTGAAGCTTTCTTT CASSPYGAPNTEAFF
14 TRBD2 TRBJ2-3 . TRBV25-1 TGTGCCAGCAGTGAATGGGGGGGGACAGATACGCAGTATTTT CASSEWGGTDTQYF